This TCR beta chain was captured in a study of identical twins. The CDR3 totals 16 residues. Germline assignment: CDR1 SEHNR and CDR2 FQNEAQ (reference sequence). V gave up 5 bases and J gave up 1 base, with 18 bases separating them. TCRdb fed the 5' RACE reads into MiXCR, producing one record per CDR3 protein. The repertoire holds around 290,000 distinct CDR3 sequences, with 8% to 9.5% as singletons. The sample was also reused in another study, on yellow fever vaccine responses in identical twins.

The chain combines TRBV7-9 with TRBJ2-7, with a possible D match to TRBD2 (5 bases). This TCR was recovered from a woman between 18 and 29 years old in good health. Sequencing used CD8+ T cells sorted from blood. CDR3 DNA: TGTGCCAGCAGCCCTAGGTTGGGCCCGGGGTCCTACGAGCAGTACTTC. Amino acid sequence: CASSPRLGPGSYEQYF.